This is a list of T cell receptor beta chains from one sample in a study of vaccination effects on CD4 cells after COVID-19. Assay: immunoSEQ multiplex PCR; the TCRdb copy retains only in-frame clones and omits some. The sample lists around 47,000 clones, approximately 70% occurring once. Their antigens are not known. This specimen consisted of CD4+ T cells from PBMCs cultured with a peptide pool, obtained before COVID-19 vaccination. The receptors come from a human donor who had a prior SARS-CoV-2 infection. The conserved cysteine and the conserved F or W are not part of the CDR3 here.

TRBV6-1	TRBJ2-3	ASSEVADSTDTQY
TRBV7-3	TRBJ2-1	ASSPRTSDINEQF
TRBV2	TRBJ2-2	ASSVYNANTGELF
TRBV4-1	TRBJ2-1	ASSQVAGYGDEQF
TRBV4-2	TRBJ1-3	ASSQDSSPGNTIY
TRBV4-1	TRBJ1-1	ASSQYQGGTEAF
TRBV29-1	TRBJ2-5	SVETSGSETQY
TRBV10-3	TRBJ2-3	AIMGLGPPMY
TRBV4-2	TRBJ2-1	ASSQATSEAYNEQF
TRBV19	TRBJ1-3	ASDEQGAKGNTIY
TRBV2	TRBJ1-4	ASSEVGHGEKLF
TRBV7-6	TRBJ2-2	ASSGRPGTGFGTGELF
TRBV7-9	TRBJ1-1	ASSLGQPTEAF
TRBV5-1	TRBJ2-1	ASSLAGVAGGNNEQF
TRBV5-1	TRBJ2-2	ASSHDRGWAGELF
TRBV18	TRBJ1-4	ASSPYGGLREKLF
TRBV7-9	TRBJ2-7	ASSRGVGGSSYEQY
TRBV7-2	TRBJ2-1	ASSLDYTTYNEQF
TRBV10-3	TRBJ1-1	AISDTQNTEAF
TRBV19	TRBJ2-7	ASSTIAGGTYEQY
TRBV27	TRBJ1-6	ASRGGQGIGYNSPLH
TRBV2	TRBJ1-3	ASSERLGNTIY
TRBV6-5	TRBJ2-1	ASRRDANNEQF
TRBV3-1/TRBV3-2	TRBJ1-2	ASSPRQAYGYT
TRBV5-4	TRBJ2-7	ASSLKTSGAYEQY
TRBV10-3	TRBJ1-6	AIRGHNSPLH
TRBV4-2	TRBJ1-4	ASSQAPGPVSEKLF
TRBV7-3	TRBJ2-5	ASSLGARGGTQY
TRBV19	TRBJ1-5	ASSMRNTRDQPQH
TRBV19	TRBJ2-7	ASRPRGGDTYEQY
TRBV6-5	TRBJ2-7	ASRPGLGRTQY
TRBV5-1	TRBJ1-4	ASSLGQGGEKLF
TRBV6-2/TRBV6-3	TRBJ1-2	ASSSGQDHGYT
TRBV2	TRBJ1-1	ASSDDRGNTEAF
TRBV21-1	TRBJ1-5	ANTEGVLSNQPQH
TRBV30	TRBJ1-1	AYSEQLNTEAF
TRBV28	TRBJ2-7	ASSSPRWGPGGFPYEQY
TRBV13	TRBJ2-5	ASSSEFQETQY